The sequence of this T cell receptor (beta chain) was determined in a study of beta chain features in type 1 diabetes. The CDR3 length is 15 residues. Germline V gives CDR1 SGDLS, CDR2 YYNGEE. With V trimmed by 0 bases and J by 2 bases, 3 bases remained unmatched. CD4+ cells of the naive, central memory, regulatory and stem cell-like memory types were sorted via CD45RO/CCR7/CD25/CD127/CD95/CD27. Study-level results: Cells carrying high TCR expression could end up over-represented when cDNA is sequenced. The naive, central memory and Treg TCRB repertoires of patients appeared to be more similar to one another than those of healthy donors.

This clone has only one observation. Its antigen is unidentified. The entirety of the isolated RNA underwent reverse transcription, so expressed TCRB transcripts were sequenced. The protocol was immunoSEQ multiplex PCR, while the TCRdb copy is restricted to in-frame clones and leaves out a portion. The sample gives hundreds of thousands of clones, roughly 30% of which show up once; almost 0.065% is in the top ten. The origin of this receptor is a man younger than 35 in good health. The rearrangement joins TRBV9 to TRBJ2-7, with 9 nucleotides matching TRBD2. The sequencing input was naive CD4+ T cells from blood. CDR3 sequence: CASSVVAGAPYEQYF. In DNA, the CDR3 is TGTGCCAGCAGCGTAGTAGCGGGAGCACCCTACGAGCAGTACTTC. The whole variable domain, remainder taken from reference TRBV9 and TRBJ2-7, is DSGVTQTPKHLITATGQRVTLRCSPRSGDLSVYWYQQSLDQGLQFLIQYYNGEERAKGNILERFSAQQFPDLHSELNLSSLELGDSALYFCASSVVAGAPYEQYFGPGTRLTVT.